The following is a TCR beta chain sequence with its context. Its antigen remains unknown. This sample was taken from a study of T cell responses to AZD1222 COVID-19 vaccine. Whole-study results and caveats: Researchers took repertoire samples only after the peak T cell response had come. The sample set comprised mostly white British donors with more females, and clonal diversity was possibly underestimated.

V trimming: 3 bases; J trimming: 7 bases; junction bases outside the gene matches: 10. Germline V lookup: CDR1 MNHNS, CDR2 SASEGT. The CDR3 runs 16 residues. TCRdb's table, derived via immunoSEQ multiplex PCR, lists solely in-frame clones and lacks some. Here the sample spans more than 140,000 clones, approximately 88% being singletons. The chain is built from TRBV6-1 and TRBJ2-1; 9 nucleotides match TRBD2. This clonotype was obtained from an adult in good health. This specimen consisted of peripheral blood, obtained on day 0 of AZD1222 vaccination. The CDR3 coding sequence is TGTGCCAGCAGTGATGTAGGCGGGAGGGCGTCAAATGAGCAGTTCTTC. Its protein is CASSDVGGRASNEQFF.